This T cell receptor (beta chain) was sequenced in a study of blood T cell repertoires in COVID-19. Study overall: The United States, Italy and Spain were the sources of the acute and convalescent COVID-19 samples. Sources were T cells, B-cell-depleted T cells, or PBMCs; the material itself was cDNA or gDNA.

Germline loops: CDR1 LNHDA, CDR2 SQIVND (reference sequence). Losses at the gene ends were 10 bases for V and 5 bases for J; bases not matched to a gene: 14. The CDR3 is 16 amino acids. Two negative PCRs, clearance, or symptom resolution had been documented for recovered Cohort 3 donors. In the study's own analysis: Cell counts per sample came from amplifying reference gene primers. Assay: immunoSEQ multiplex PCR; the TCRdb copy retains only in-frame clones and omits some. The V and J calls and clone size are taken from that table; D and trimming were inferred from the DNA. Here the sample spans approximately 200,000 clones, approximately 86% being singletons.

This sequence joins TRBV19 and TRBJ1-3, with 10 bases matching TRBD1. The TCR originated in a woman in her thirties who had recovered from COVID-19. Specimen: PBMCs or T cells enriched from blood (not recorded which). CDR3 protein: CATLFRQGAPRNTIYF. The CDR3 coding sequence is TGTGCCACCCTATTTAGACAGGGGGCGCCAAGAAACACCATATATTTT.